What follows are 22 T cell receptor beta chains derived from one specimen sequenced in a study of preoperative IRX-2 immunotherapy in early breast cancer (dated by TCRdb to about 2019). The receptor library was made with the immunoSEQ multiplex PCR assay. Imported from immuneACCESS, the table was reduced by TCRdb to in-frame sequences with V and J called. These copies leave out some clones; in studies compared against another copy, an unresolved V gene accounts for under half, and the cause of the remainder is not known. The sample yields 4,500 to 5,500 clones; about 76% were counted once. Roughly 14% of the sample lies in the top ten. The label giving this sample's treatment or condition can be read as: preoperative locoregional IRX-2 cytokine immunotherapy. The sequencing used tumor tissue, collected before IRX-2 immunotherapy. Receptors originate from a human donor with breast cancer.

This clone was seen only once. This chain links TRBV5-1 with TRBJ2-5; TRBD2 agrees at 14 bases. With V trimmed by 3 bases and J by 4 bases, 14 bases remained unmatched. The CDR3 runs to 19 residues. Germline V CDR1 and CDR2: SGHRS, YFSETQ. In DNA form, the CDR3 reads TGCGCCAGCAGCTCTCCGGGACTAGCGGGAGTGAGAGTATCAGAGACCCAGTACTTC. Residues: CASSSPGLAGVRVSETQYF.

The chain joins TRBV4-1 to TRBJ1-2; 7 nucleotides align to TRBD1. Germline CDR1 and CDR2: MGHRA and YSYEKL. V was clipped by 1 base and J by 7 bases; unmatched bases: 21. The CDR3 has 19 residues. CDR3 sequence: CASSQVFWGTGALGSGYTF. Here the CDR3 DNA reads TGCGCCAGCAGCCAAGTGTTTTGGGGTACAGGGGCGTTGGGAAGTGGCTACACCTTC.

A word on this clone: The germline gene is not matched at one end of the junction; a read error may be the cause. The rearrangement links TRBV2 to TRBJ2-1; 7 bases fit TRBD2. CDR1 SNHLY and CDR2 FYNNEI come from the germline V gene. The CDR3 has 15 residues. The CDR3 DNA reads as TGTGCCAGCAGCCCCGGGACTACCCTTTACAATGAGCAATTCTTC. This translates into CASSPGTTLYNEQFF. Together with reference TRBV2 and TRBJ2-1, the CDR3 gives the full variable domain: EPEVTQTPSHQVTQMGQEVILRCVPISNHLYFYWYRQILGQKVEFLVSFYNNEISEKSEIFDDQFSVERPDGSNFTLKIRSTKLEDSAMYFCASSPGTTLYNEQFFGPGTRLTVL.

This chain joins TRBV19 and TRBJ2-5; no reliable D call. The CDR3 extends over 14 amino acids. Deletions cut 6 bases from V and 9 bases from J, with 20 bases between. Germline CDR1 and CDR2: LNHDA and SQIVND (reference sequence). Here the CDR3 DNA reads TGTGCCAGTAGCAGCAGGACCATCGACCAGGCCCAGTACTTC. Translation: CASSSRTIDQAQYF.

This sequence joins TRBV30 and TRBJ1-1; D unresolved. Germline V lookup: CDR1 GTSNPN, CDR2 SVGIG (reference sequence). V lost 3 bases to trimming and J lost 0 bases, with 14 bases between them. This CDR3 has 15 amino acids. CDR3 sequence reads: CAWSASQIMNTEAFF. The CDR3 DNA reads TGTGCCTGGAGCGCCTCACAGATTATGAACACTGAAGCTTTCTTT.

The chain recombines TRBV4-1 with TRBJ1-4, with unresolved D. The CDR3 spans 15 residues. Germline V gives CDR1 MGHRA, CDR2 YSYEKL. The germline V and J ends were trimmed by 0 bases and 8 bases, with 13 bases remaining between them. The CDR3 sequence: CASSQDLVQREKLFF. The CDR3 DNA is TGCGCCAGCAGCCAAGATTTAGTACAGCGGGAAAAACTGTTTTTT.

This clone appeared a few times. The chain couples TRBV11-3 to TRBJ1-4; D is ambiguous. Germline assignment: CDR1 SGHNT and CDR2 YENEEA. V was shortened by 1 base and J by 5 bases, with 11 bases between the two germline ends. CDR3 length equals 15 residues. DNA of the CDR3: TGTGCCAGCAGCTTAGTAACCAACAGAAATGAAAAACTGTTTTTT. Translation gives CASSLVTNRNEKLFF.

The genes are TRBV23-1 and TRBJ1-5; a possible D gene is TRBD1 (5 bases). TRBV23-1 is filed as an ORF, its function uncertain. Trimming stripped 6 bases from V and 7 bases from J, with 19 bases between. The CDR3 is 15 amino acids. In DNA form, the CDR3 reads TGCGCCAGCAGCCAAGATTCGGGACCCCGCCAGCCCCAGCATTTT. It encodes CASSQDSGPRQPQHF.

CDR3 amino acids: CASTLGRGLTDTQYF. The CDR3 coding sequence is TGTGCCAGCACCCTCGGGAGGGGGCTAACAGATACGCAGTATTTT. The chain joins TRBV12-5 to TRBJ2-3; weak D call: TRBD2 (8 bases). CDR1 is LGHNT, CDR2 FRNRAP, per germline. The CDR3 is made up of 15 amino acids.

The gene calls are TRBV15 and TRBJ2-7, with TRBD2 identical over 7 bases. CDR3 length equals 15 residues. V lost 1 base and J lost 1; bases outside the gene matches: 4. Germline CDR1 and CDR2: LNHNV and YYDKDF (reference sequence). CDR3 bases: TGTGCCACCAGCAGAGCGGGCGGGAGTTCCTACGAGCAGTACTTC. Protein: CATSRAGGSSYEQYF.

The chain carries TRBV28 and TRBJ1-1; weak D call: TRBD1 (5 bases). Between the trimmed V and J ends, which lost 3 bases and 5 bases, there was a span of 13 bases. The CDR3 has 14 residues. Germline assignment: CDR1 MDHEN and CDR2 SYDVKM. This CDR3 reads CASSFRGGGTEAFF. DNA of the CDR3: TGTGCCAGCAGTTTCCGGGGGGGAGGTACTGAAGCTTTCTTT.

By sample fraction, this clone is medium-sized. The chain employs TRBV11-3 and TRBJ1-1, with 9 bases that match TRBD1. Trimming took 1 base from V and 5 from J; bases not matched to a gene: 5. Germline assignment: CDR1 SGHNT and CDR2 YENEEA. The CDR3 length is 15 residues. The CDR3 nucleotides read TGTGCCAGCAGCTTAGTTCGACAGGGGGGTACTGAAGCTTTCTTT. Residues: CASSLVRQGGTEAFF.

The rearrangement uses TRBV28 and TRBJ1-3; 7 bases are shared with TRBD1. The V segment lost 7 bases and the J segment 2 bases; nucleotides outside the gene matches: 5. Germline lookup yields CDR1 MDHEN and CDR2 SYDVKM. The CDR3 is made up of 14 amino acids. Written as DNA, the CDR3 is TGTGCCAGCAACGAACAGGGGACTGGAAACACCATATATTTT. It is translated as CASNEQGTGNTIYF.

The chain joins TRBV30 to TRBJ2-2, with D perhaps matching TRBD1 (8 bases). The V and J ends lost 8 bases and 5 bases respectively, with 24 bases between them. Germline CDR1 is GTSNPN and CDR2 is SVGIG (reference sequence). The CDR3 spans 16 residues. Here the CDR3 DNA reads TGTGCCAGCAGCTTATCTGGACAGGGAGGGACCGGGGAGCTGTTTTTT. Translated: CASSLSGQGGTGELFF.

The rearrangement links TRBV6-8 to TRBJ2-1; 9 nucleotides line up with TRBD2. The CDR3 has 15 amino acids. The germline V gene has CDR1 MNHGY and CDR2 SAAAGT. With V trimmed by 4 bases and J by 6 bases, 7 bases remained unmatched. In DNA form, the CDR3 reads TGTGCCAGCAGTTCGGCGGGAGGGCCTATCAATGAGCAGTTCTTC. Translated: CASSSAGGPINEQFF.

The chain couples TRBV7-1 to TRBJ1-1; TRBD1 matches 7 bases. TRBV7-1 is flagged as an ORF with uncertain function. CDR3 length equals 14 residues. Trimming removed 4 bases from V and 4 bases from J; junction bases left unmatched: 6. Written as DNA, the CDR3 is TGTGCCAGCAGCTTAGGGGGCCTACGCACTGAAGCTTTCTTT. Its translation: CASSLGGLRTEAFF.

The chain joins TRBV6-8 to TRBJ1-4; the match to TRBD1 covers 9 bases. J was trimmed by 8 bases and V by 5 bases; bases with no gene match: 6. This CDR3 is 14 amino acids long. Germline loops: CDR1 MNHGY, CDR2 SAAAGT. In nucleotides, the CDR3 is TGTGCCAGCAGTGGGGACAGGGTGACGGAAAAACTGTTTTTT. Amino acids: CASSGDRVTEKLFF.

The gene calls are TRBV25-1 and TRBJ2-7; the match to TRBD2 covers 8 bases. The CDR3 covers 17 residues. Germline assignment: CDR1 MGHDK and CDR2 SYGVNS. Germline trimming cut 7 bases from V and 5 bases from J; bases unmatched to any gene: 19. Here the CDR3 reads CASTKHGGREAGDEQYF. In nucleotides, the CDR3 is TGTGCCAGCACCAAACACGGGGGGCGGGAGGCAGGCGACGAGCAGTACTTC.

The DNA of the CDR3 is TGTGCCAGCAGCCGCGGACAGTCCCAAGAGACCCAGTACTTC. Protein sequence: CASSRGQSQETQYF. The V gene is TRBV6-8, the J gene TRBJ2-5, with D perhaps matching TRBD1 (6 bases). CDR3 length equals 14 residues. Trimming took off 6 bases at V and 1 base at J, with 12 bases between the two ends. In germline, CDR1 is MNHGY, CDR2 SAAAGT.

V usage is TRBV11-3 and J usage is TRBJ1-5; D uncertain. CDR1 is SGHNT, CDR2 YENEEA, per germline. The length of the CDR3 is 14 residues. Trimming removed 0 bases at V and 7 bases at J, with 10 bases between. This CDR3 reads CASSLDRAGQPQHF. In nucleotides, the CDR3 is TGTGCCAGCAGCTTAGACAGAGCTGGCCAGCCCCAGCATTTT.

The V and J genes are TRBV12-5 and TRBJ1-1, with 7 nucleotides matching TRBD1. Germline-derived CDR1 and CDR2 are LGHNT and FRNRAP. The CDR3 has 13 residues. CDR3 nucleotide sequence: TGTGCCAGCGCAGACAGGGAGTACACTGAAGCTTTCTTT. Amino acids: CASADREYTEAFF.

This chain joins TRBV19 and TRBJ1-2, with unresolved D. The V end lost 11 bases, the J end lost 7 bases, and 14 bases lay between the germline ends. This CDR3 contains 11 residues. Germline CDR1 and CDR2: LNHDA and SQIVND (reference sequence). The CDR3 region is CALGLMGGYTF. DNA of the CDR3: TGTGCCCTCGGGTTGATGGGTGGCTACACCTTC. Based on the CDR3 plus reference TRBV19 and TRBJ1-2, the full variable domain is DGGITQSPKYLFRKEGQNVTLSCEQNLNHDAMYWYRQDPGQGLRLIYYSQIVNDFQKGDIAEGYSVSREKKESFPLTVTSAQKNPTAFYLCALGLMGGYTFGSGTRLTVV.